The rows below give T cell receptor beta chains drawn from one sample of a study of blood T cell repertoires in COVID-19. TCRdb keeps only in-frame clones here, not all; method: immunoSEQ multiplex PCR. The profile shows 60,000 to 90,000 clones, 84% of them singletons. The sample comprised peripheral blood. All receptors derive from a man aged 50 or older with acute or convalescent COVID-19. Each CDR3 is given with its conserved first and last residue. Expanded clones get a size class; other rows say once, few or many, or leave the size out.

V gene	clone size	J gene	CDR3 protein
TRBV11-2	NA	TRBJ2-3	CASSFSGGAITDTQYF
TRBV7-9	NA	TRBJ1-2	CASSLYWTALRGYTF
TRBV3-1/TRBV3-2	NA	TRBJ2-1	CASSFTSGAYNEQFF
TRBV13	NA	TRBJ1-2	CASSQDRTYGYTF
TRBV11-2	NA	TRBJ1-5	CASSRGQGNNQPQHF
TRBV9	NA	TRBJ1-2	CASSVGGQQTNYGYTF
TRBV10-1	NA	TRBJ2-5	CASSASSGRRVLAETQYF
TRBV5-1	NA	TRBJ2-7	CASSLGSGRSEQYF
TRBV7-6	NA	TRBJ1-1	CASSSHWREAFF
TRBV7-9	NA	TRBJ2-7	CASSPPGQYEQYF
TRBV4-2	NA	TRBJ1-1	CASSPGTVMNTEAFF
TRBV5-1	NA	TRBJ2-1	CASSTMGLAGNNEQFF
TRBV3-1/TRBV3-2	NA	TRBJ1-1	CASSHPGQGVGEAFF
TRBV19	NA	TRBJ1-1	CASSIDRRGEAFF
TRBV5-1	NA	TRBJ1-4	CASSGGTNEKLFF
TRBV3-1/TRBV3-2	NA	TRBJ2-3	CASSPRGTDTQYF
TRBV10-3	NA	TRBJ2-2	CAISGDRVGTGELFF
TRBV4-3	NA	TRBJ2-3	CASSRNLAGGGGDTQYF
TRBV4-2	NA	TRBJ2-3	CASSQEGGGRPLGTQYF
TRBV27	NA	TRBJ2-3	CASSLYMASGTDTQYF
TRBV18	NA	TRBJ2-2	CASSRASGNTGELFF
TRBV30	NA	TRBJ1-5	CAWSPTGYQPQHF
TRBV11-2	NA	TRBJ1-2	CASSPGSGGYGYTF
TRBV30	NA	TRBJ1-6	CACRPVQFGSPLHF
TRBV4-1	NA	TRBJ1-2	CASSHAGQDYGYTF
TRBV24-1	NA	TRBJ2-2	CATSDSGLAGVSGELFF
TRBV30	NA	TRBJ1-4	CAWSLNRGGNEKLFF
TRBV7-6	NA	TRBJ2-1	CASSWVPGLAGNEQFF
TRBV7-9	NA	TRBJ2-7	CASSAGLAVYEQYF
TRBV3-1/TRBV3-2	NA	TRBJ2-1	CASSQGPGVGEQFF
TRBV5-1	NA	TRBJ1-4	CASSLGNQGYEKLFF
TRBV9	NA	TRBJ2-5	CASSVSSGGRETQYF
TRBV9	NA	TRBJ2-1	CASSVGTVGNEQFF
TRBV6-5	NA	TRBJ2-7	CASSYLPYSYEQYF
TRBV19	few	TRBJ1-2	CASSRAGTATYEGYTF
TRBV23-1	NA	TRBJ2-1	CASSQSTLSLAGGGSNEQFF
TRBV7-6	NA	TRBJ2-5	CASSLGGGLQETQYF
TRBV14	NA	TRBJ1-5	CASSDRTGVRYSNQPQHF
TRBV7-9	NA	TRBJ2-3	CASSLGGLAGVNTDTQYF
TRBV19	NA	TRBJ2-5	CASRDSSQETQYF
TRBV19	NA	TRBJ1-1	CASSIGGNTEAFF
TRBV4-2	NA	TRBJ2-1	CASSSLGLPDNEQFF
TRBV18	NA	TRBJ2-7	CASSEGQKFYEQYF
TRBV7-8	NA	TRBJ2-1	CASSPSGRGSDEQFF
TRBV12-3/TRBV12-4	NA	TRBJ2-1	CASTGLREQFF
TRBV5-1	NA	TRBJ2-5	CASRDLARETQYF
TRBV11-3	NA	TRBJ1-1	CASSPGGAGKAFF
TRBV28	NA	TRBJ1-2	CASSLKGQGGGYTF
TRBV27	NA	TRBJ1-1	CASSPTIHREAFF
TRBV5-8	NA	TRBJ2-3	CVSSQAGTSDKLTDTQYF
TRBV6-5	NA	TRBJ2-7	CASSLAGTLYEQYF
TRBV5-1	NA	TRBJ1-1	CASSLRQGAGGTEAFF
TRBV7-9	NA	TRBJ1-4	CASSVDRGSEKLFF